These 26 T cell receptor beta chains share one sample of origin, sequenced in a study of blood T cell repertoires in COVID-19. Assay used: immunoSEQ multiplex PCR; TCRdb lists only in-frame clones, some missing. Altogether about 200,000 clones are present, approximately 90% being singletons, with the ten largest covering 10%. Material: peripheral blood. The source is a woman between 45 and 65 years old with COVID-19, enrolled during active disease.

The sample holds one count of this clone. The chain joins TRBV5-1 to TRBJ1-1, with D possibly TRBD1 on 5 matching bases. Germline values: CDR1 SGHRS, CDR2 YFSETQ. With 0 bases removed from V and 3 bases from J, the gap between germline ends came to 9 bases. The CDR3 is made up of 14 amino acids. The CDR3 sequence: CASSLETDYTEAFF. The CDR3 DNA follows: TGCGCCAGCAGCTTGGAGACAGATTACACTGAAGCTTTCTTT.

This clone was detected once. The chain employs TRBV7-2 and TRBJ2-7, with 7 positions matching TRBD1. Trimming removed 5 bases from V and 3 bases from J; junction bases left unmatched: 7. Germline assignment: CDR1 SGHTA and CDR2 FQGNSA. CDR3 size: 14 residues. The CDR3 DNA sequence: TGTGCCAGCAGCCGCATGGGACAGAGCTACGAGCAGTACTTC. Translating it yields CASSRMGQSYEQYF.

This CDR3 reads CASSSVVEGAKSEAFF. As DNA, the CDR3 is TGTGCCAGCAGCTCAGTGGTTGAGGGCGCGAAGTCTGAAGCTTTCTTT. The V call is TRBV11-2, the J call TRBJ1-1; D is unresolved. The germline V and J ends were trimmed by 4 bases and 6 bases, with 21 bases remaining between them. The CDR3 extends over 16 amino acids. Germline CDR1 and CDR2: SGHAT and FQNNGV.

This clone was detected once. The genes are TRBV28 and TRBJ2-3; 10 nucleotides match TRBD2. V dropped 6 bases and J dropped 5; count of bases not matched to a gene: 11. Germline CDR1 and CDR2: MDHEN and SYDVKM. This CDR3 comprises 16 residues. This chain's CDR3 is CASSSGGAGSGDTQYF. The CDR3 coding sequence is TGTGCCAGCAGCAGCGGGGGGGCGGGTAGTGGAGATACGCAGTATTTT.

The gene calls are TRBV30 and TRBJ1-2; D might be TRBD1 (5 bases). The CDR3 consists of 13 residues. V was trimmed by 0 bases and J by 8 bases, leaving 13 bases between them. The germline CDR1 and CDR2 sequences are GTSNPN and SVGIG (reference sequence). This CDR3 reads CAWSVNGGDGYTF. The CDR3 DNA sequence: TGTGCCTGGAGTGTTAACGGGGGTGACGGCTACACCTTC.

CDR3 sequence: CATGTGQETQYF. The CDR3 region has the DNA TGTGCCACCGGGACAGGTCAAGAGACCCAGTACTTC. The rearrangement uses TRBV5-4 and TRBJ2-5; 8 nucleotides match TRBD1. Germline CDR1 is SGHNT and CDR2 is YYREEE (reference sequence). There are 12 residues in the CDR3. The V segment lost 9 bases and the J segment 2 bases; nucleotides outside the gene matches: 3.

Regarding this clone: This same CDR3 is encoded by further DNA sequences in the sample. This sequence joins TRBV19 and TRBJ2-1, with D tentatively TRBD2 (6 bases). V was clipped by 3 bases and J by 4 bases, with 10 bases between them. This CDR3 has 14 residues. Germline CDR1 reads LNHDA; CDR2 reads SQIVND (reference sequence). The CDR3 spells CASSIGAGYNEQFF. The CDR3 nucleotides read TGTGCCAGTAGTATTGGGGCGGGATACAATGAGCAGTTCTTC.

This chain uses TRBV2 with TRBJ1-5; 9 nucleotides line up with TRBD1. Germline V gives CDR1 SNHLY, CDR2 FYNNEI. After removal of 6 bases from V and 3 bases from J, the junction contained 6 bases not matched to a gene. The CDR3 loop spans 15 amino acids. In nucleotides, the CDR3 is TGTGCCAGCAGACTGGACAGGGGCGACAATCAGCCCCAGCATTTT. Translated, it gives CASRLDRGDNQPQHF.

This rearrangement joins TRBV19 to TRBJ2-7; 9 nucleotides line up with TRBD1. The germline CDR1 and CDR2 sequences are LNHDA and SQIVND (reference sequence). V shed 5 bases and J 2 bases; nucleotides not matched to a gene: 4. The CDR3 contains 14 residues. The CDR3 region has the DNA TGTGCCAGTAGTCCCGGGACAGGGACCTACGAGCAGTACGTC. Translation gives CASSPGTGTYEQYV.

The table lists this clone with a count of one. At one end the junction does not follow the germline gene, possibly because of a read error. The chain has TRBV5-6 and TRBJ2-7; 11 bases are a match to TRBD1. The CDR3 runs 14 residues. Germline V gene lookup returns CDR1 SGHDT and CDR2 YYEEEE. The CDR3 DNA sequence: TGTGCCAGCGGCTTCGGGACAGGGGGCTACGAGCAGTACTTC. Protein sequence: CASGFGTGGYEQYF. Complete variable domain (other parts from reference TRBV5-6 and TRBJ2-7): DAGVTQSPTHLIKTRGQQVTLRCSPKSGHDTVSWYQQALGQGPQFIFQYYEEEERQRGNFPDRFSGHQFPNYSSELNVNALLLGDSALYLCASGFGTGGYEQYFGPGTRLTVT.

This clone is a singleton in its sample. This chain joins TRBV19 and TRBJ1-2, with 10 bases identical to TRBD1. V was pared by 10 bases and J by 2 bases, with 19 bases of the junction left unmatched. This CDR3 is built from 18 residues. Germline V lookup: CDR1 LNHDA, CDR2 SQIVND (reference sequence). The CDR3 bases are TGTGCCACTTCGAGGGCCGGGACAGGGGTTGATGAGAACTATGGCTACACCTTC. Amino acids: CATSRAGTGVDENYGYTF.

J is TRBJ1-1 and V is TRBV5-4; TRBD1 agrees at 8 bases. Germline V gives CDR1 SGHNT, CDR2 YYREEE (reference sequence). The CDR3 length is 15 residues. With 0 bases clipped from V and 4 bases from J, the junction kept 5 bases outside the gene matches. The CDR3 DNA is TGTGCCAGCAGCTTGGACCAGGGGGCAGGCACTGAAGCTTTCTTT. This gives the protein CASSLDQGAGTEAFF.

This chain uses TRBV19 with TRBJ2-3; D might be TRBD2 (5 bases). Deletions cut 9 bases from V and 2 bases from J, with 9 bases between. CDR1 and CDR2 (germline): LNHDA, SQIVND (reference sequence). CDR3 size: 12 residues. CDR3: CASMDFTDTQYF. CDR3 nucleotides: TGTGCCAGCATGGACTTCACAGATACGCAGTATTTT.

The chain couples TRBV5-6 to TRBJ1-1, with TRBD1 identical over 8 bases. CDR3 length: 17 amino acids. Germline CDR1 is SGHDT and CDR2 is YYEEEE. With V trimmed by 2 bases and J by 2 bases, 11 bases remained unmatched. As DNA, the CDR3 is TGTGCCAGCAGCTTAAGCCTCGGGACAGGCTACAACACTGAAGCTTTCTTT. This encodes CASSLSLGTGYNTEAFF.

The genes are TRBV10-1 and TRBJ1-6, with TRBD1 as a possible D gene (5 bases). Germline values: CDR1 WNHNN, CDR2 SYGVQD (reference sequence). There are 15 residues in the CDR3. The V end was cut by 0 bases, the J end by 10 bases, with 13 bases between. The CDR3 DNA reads TGCGCCAGCAGTGAGTCAAAGGGGTTAGGATCACCCCTCCACTTT. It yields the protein CASSESKGLGSPLHF.

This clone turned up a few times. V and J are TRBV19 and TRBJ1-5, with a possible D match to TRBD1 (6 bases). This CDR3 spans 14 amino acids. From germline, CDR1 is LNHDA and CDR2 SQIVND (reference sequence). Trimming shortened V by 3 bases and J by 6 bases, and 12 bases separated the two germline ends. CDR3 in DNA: TGTGCCAGTAGTATCCGGACAGTGGGTCAGCCCCAGCATTTT. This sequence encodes CASSIRTVGQPQHF.

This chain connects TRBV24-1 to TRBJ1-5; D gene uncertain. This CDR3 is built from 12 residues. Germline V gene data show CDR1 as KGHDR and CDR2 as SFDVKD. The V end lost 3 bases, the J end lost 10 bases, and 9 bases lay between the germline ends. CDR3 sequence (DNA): TGTGCCACCAGTGATGGGCTTGATCCCCAGCATTTT. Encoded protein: CATSDGLDPQHF.

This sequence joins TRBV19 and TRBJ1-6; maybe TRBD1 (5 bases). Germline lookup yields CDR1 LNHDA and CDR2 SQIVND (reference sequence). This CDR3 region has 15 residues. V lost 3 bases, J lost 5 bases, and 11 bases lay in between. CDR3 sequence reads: CASSMAGQDNSPLHF. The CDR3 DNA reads TGTGCCAGTAGTATGGCAGGGCAAGATAATTCACCCCTCCACTTT.

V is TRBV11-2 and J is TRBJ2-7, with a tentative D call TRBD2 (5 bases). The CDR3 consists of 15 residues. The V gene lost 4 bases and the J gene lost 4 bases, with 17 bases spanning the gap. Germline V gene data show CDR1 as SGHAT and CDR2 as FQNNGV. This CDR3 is CASSSWTDNQYEQYF. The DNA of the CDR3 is TGTGCCAGCAGCTCCTGGACTGACAACCAATACGAGCAGTACTTC.

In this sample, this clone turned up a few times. The CDR3 is CAWRIDRVKSPLHF. DNA for the CDR3: TGTGCCTGGAGGATTGACAGGGTCAAGTCACCCCTCCACTTT. The rearrangement links TRBV30 to TRBJ1-6; 7 nucleotides align to TRBD1. Germline V gene data show CDR1 as GTSNPN and CDR2 as SVGIG (reference sequence). The CDR3 loop spans 14 amino acids. V lost 3 bases to trimming and J lost 10 bases; unmatched junction nucleotides: 9.

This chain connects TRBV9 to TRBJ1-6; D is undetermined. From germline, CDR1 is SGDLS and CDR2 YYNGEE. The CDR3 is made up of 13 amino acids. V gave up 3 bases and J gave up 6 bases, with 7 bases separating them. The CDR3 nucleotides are TGTGCCAGCAGCGCCGGACTTAATTCACCCCTCCACTTT. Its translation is CASSAGLNSPLHF.

Written as DNA, the CDR3 is TGCGCCAGCAGCTATAGCGGGGGGCGTAATGAGCAGTTCTTC. Translating it yields CASSYSGGRNEQFF. The chain joins TRBV5-1 to TRBJ2-1; 10 bases are a match to TRBD2. The junction had 4 bases not matched to a gene; V was cut back by 3 bases and J by 7 bases. Germline V CDR1 and CDR2: SGHRS, YFSETQ. CDR3 length: 14 amino acids.

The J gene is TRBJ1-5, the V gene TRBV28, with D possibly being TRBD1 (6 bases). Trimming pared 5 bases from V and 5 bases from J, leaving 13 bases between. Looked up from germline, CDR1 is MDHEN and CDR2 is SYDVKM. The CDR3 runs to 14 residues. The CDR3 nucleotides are TGTGCCAGCAGTGGGCCCAGGGGCGATCAGCCCCAGCATTTT. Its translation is CASSGPRGDQPQHF. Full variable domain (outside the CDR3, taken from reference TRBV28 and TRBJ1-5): DVKVTQSSRYLVKRTGEKVFLECVQDMDHENMFWYRQDPGLGLRLIYFSYDVKMKEKGDIPEGYSVSREKKERFSLILESASTNQTSMYLCASSGPRGDQPQHFGDGTRLSIL.

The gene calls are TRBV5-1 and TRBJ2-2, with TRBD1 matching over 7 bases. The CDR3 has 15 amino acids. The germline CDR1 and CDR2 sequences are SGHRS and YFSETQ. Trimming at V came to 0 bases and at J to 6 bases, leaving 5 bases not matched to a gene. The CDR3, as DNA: TGCGCCAGCAGCTTGGGAGACAGGGCGGCCGGGGAGCTGTTTTTT. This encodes CASSLGDRAAGELFF.

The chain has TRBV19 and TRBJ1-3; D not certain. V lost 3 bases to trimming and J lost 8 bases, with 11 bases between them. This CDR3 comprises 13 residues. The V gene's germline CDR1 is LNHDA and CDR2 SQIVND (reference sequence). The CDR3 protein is CASSIDNLDTIYF. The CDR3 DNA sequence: TGTGCCAGTAGTATCGACAATTTGGACACCATATATTTT.

CDR3 DNA sequence: TGTGCCAGCAGTGAAGGGCAGATGGGACTAGCAGAGACCCAGTACTTC. Protein product: CASSEGQMGLAETQYF. The chain is built from TRBV6-1 and TRBJ2-5; 9 positions match TRBD2. The V segment lost 1 base and the J segment 4 bases; nucleotides outside the gene matches: 7. The germline V gene has CDR1 MNHNS and CDR2 SASEGT. The CDR3 contains 16 residues.